One and the same sample provided the 32 T cell receptor beta chains below, sequenced in a study of T cells in Graves' hyperthyroidism and ophthalmopathy. TCR beta CDR3 regions were amplified from RNA transcripts. Initially, a first-round RT-PCR of the TCR CDR3 employed the HTBI primer set. From the multiplex PCR reads, TCRdb called clonotypes with MiXCR, one entry per CDR3 protein. This sample has approximately 620,000 distinct CDR3 sequences, with around 16% found just once. Sequenced input: blood. These receptor sequences come from a woman in her thirties or forties with Graves' ophthalmopathy.

The sample holds many counts of this clonotype. The chain has TRBV5-1 and TRBJ1-2, with a tentative D call TRBD1 (6 bases). The CDR3 sequence is 14 residues long. Trimming left V 2 bases short and J 3 bases short, with 11 bases between. Germline V lookup: CDR1 SGHRS, CDR2 YFSETQ. DNA for the CDR3: TGCGCCAGCAGCTTACAGGGTGGAGACTATGGCTACACCTTC. Translation gives CASSLQGGDYGYTF.

The chain carries TRBV20-1 and TRBJ2-7, with 7 bases identical to TRBD1. This CDR3 has 15 residues. Germline V lookup: CDR1 DFQATT, CDR2 SNEGSKA (reference sequence). The V and J ends lost 0 bases and 2 bases, in that order; junction bases with no gene match: 7. The DNA of the CDR3 is TGCAGTGCTAGAGACACCGGGACAGTGACCTACGAGCAGTACTTC. It is translated as CSARDTGTVTYEQYF.

The rearrangement joins TRBV19 to TRBJ1-5; D is unclear. CDR3 length equals 13 residues. Germline V lookup: CDR1 LNHDA, CDR2 SQIVND (reference sequence). Trimming took 9 bases from V and 0 from J, leaving 9 bases between them. CDR3 bases: TGTGCCAGCCAGAGGGATAGCAATCAGCCCCAGCATTTT. Amino acids: CASQRDSNQPQHF.

Turning to this clonotype: A much larger clone sits a single nucleotide away, making a read error possible. V gene TRBV25-1 combines with J gene TRBJ1-1; D gene ambiguous. The germline gives CDR1 MGHDK, CDR2 SYGVNS. This CDR3 region has 13 residues. The V gene lost 2 bases and the J gene lost 1 base, with 5 bases spanning the gap. The DNA of the CDR3 is TGTGCCAGCAGTGAACCGGGGAACACTGAAGCTTTCTTT. Translated, it gives CASSEPGNTEAFF.

The chain links TRBV29-1 to TRBJ2-7; the match to TRBD2 covers 7 bases. There are 18 residues in the CDR3. Trimming took 0 bases from V and 1 from J; bases not matched to a gene: 15. Germline V gene lookup returns CDR1 SQVTM and CDR2 ANQGSEA. This CDR3 reads CSVEDWSPGTTSSYEQYF. The CDR3 nucleotides are TGCAGCGTTGAAGATTGGTCCCCCGGGACTACCTCATCCTACGAGCAGTACTTC.

This chain links TRBV2 with TRBJ1-2; 9 bases are a match to TRBD1. Germline V gene lookup returns CDR1 SNHLY and CDR2 FYNNEI. After removal of 5 bases from V and 0 bases from J, the junction contained 10 bases not matched to a gene. CDR3 length: 17 amino acids. The CDR3 DNA sequence: TGTGCCAGCAGTACTGGGGGACAGGGAATTTCTAACTATGGCTACACCTTC. It specifies CASSTGGQGISNYGYTF.

This clonotype was picked up many times. The CDR3 bases are TGCAGCGTCCCCACAGGGTCTACGGAGACCCAGTACTTC. As protein: CSVPTGSTETQYF. V and J are TRBV29-1 and TRBJ2-5; D possibly corresponds to TRBD1 (6 bases). V was cut by 6 bases and J by 5 bases, with 16 bases left in between. Looked up from germline, CDR1 is SQVTM and CDR2 is ANQGSEA. CDR3 length: 13 residues. Based on the CDR3 plus reference TRBV29-1 and TRBJ2-5, the full variable domain is SAVISQKPSRDICQRGTSLTIQCQVDSQVTMMFWYRQQPGQSLTLIATANQGSEATYESGFVIDKFPISRPNLTFSTLTVSNMSPEDSSIYLCSVPTGSTETQYFGPGTRLLVL.

V is TRBV20-1 and J is TRBJ1-3; a weak D match, TRBD1 (5 bases). Trimming pared 2 bases from V and 0 bases from J, leaving 8 bases between. The CDR3 length is 14 residues. Germline-derived CDR1 and CDR2 are DFQATT and SNEGSKA (reference sequence). The CDR3 DNA reads as TGCAGTGCTAGAAGGGGCGGCTCTGGAAACACCATATATTTT. Residues: CSARRGGSGNTIYF.

This clonotype occurred many times. The rearrangement joins TRBV11-2 to TRBJ2-3; TRBD2 matches 8 bases. V trimming: 0 bases; J trimming: 1 base; junction bases outside the gene matches: 0. This CDR3 comprises 15 residues. Germline CDR1 is SGHAT and CDR2 is FQNNGV. CDR3 sequence (DNA): TGTGCCAGCAGCTTAGAACTAGCGGGCACAGATACGCAGTATTTT. It specifies CASSLELAGTDTQYF.

This clonotype was counted a few times. The chain joins TRBV20-1 to TRBJ2-6; the D gene is possibly TRBD2 (5 bases). In germline, CDR1 is DFQATT, CDR2 SNEGSKA (reference sequence). V was cut by 2 bases and J by 2 bases, with 10 bases left in between. The CDR3 length is 15 residues. The CDR3 nucleotides are TGCAGTGCTAGAAGGCCCGGGGCTGGGGCCAACGTCCTGACTTTC. It encodes CSARRPGAGANVLTF.

As to this clonotype: A much more abundant neighbour one base away suggests this may be a read error. The chain joins TRBV20-1 to TRBJ2-5; no firm D call. The germline gives CDR1 DFQATT, CDR2 SNEGSKA (reference sequence). The CDR3 has 10 residues. The CDR3 bases are TGCAGTGCTAAAAACATCACCCAGTGCTTC. The encoded protein is CSAKNITQCF.

V gene TRBV12-3 or TRBV12-4 combines with J gene TRBJ2-6; tentatively, D is TRBD2 (6 bases). This CDR3 contains 16 residues. Trimming took 6 bases from V and 1 from J, leaving 13 bases between them. DNA for the CDR3: TGTGCCAGCAGGCCCGGAGGGGTTTCTGGGGCCAACGTCCTGACTTTC. Translated, it gives CASRPGGVSGANVLTF.

This clonotype was detected a few times. The chain recombines TRBV6-1 with TRBJ1-3, with D tentatively TRBD1 (5 bases). This CDR3 has 14 amino acids. The V gene's germline CDR1 is MNHNS and CDR2 SASEGT. Trimming took off 6 bases at V and 1 base at J, with 10 bases between the two ends. CDR3 in amino acids: CASRPGGSGNTIYF. The CDR3 coding sequence is TGTGCCAGCAGGCCGGGGGGGTCTGGAAACACCATATATTTT.

The genes are TRBV6-1 and TRBJ2-1, with 13 bases identical to TRBD2. Trimming took 10 bases from V and 8 from J; bases not matched to a gene: 8. The germline V gene encodes CDR1 MNHNS and CDR2 SASEGT. The CDR3 length is 14 residues. This CDR3 is CATRTSGGGYEQFF. CDR3 DNA: TGTGCCACGAGAACTAGCGGGGGGGGGTATGAGCAGTTCTTC.

As for this clonotype: A much larger clone sits a single nucleotide away, making a read error possible. V gene TRBV9 combines with J gene TRBJ1-3; D is uncertain. CDR1 SGDLS and CDR2 YYNGEE come from the germline V gene. Trimming left V 7 bases short and J 0 bases short, with 14 bases between. The CDR3 covers 15 residues. The CDR3 is CASGPGGSSGNTIYF. The CDR3 nucleotides are TGTGCCAGCGGCCCAGGAGGTAGCTCTGGAAACACCATATATTTT.

The rearrangement joins TRBV19 to TRBJ1-6, with 10 nucleotides matching TRBD1. Germline CDR1 is LNHDA and CDR2 is SQIVND (reference sequence). Losses at the gene ends were 1 base for V and 9 bases for J; bases not matched to a gene: 3. CDR3 length equals 15 residues. The CDR3 sequence is CASSIGRTGGSPLHF. The CDR3 DNA follows: TGTGCCAGTAGTATAGGAAGGACAGGGGGTTCACCCCTCCACTTT.

This clonotype has ten or more counts. The J gene is TRBJ1-4, the V gene TRBV7-9, with a possible D match to TRBD1 (6 bases). This CDR3 has 19 residues. CDR1 and CDR2 from the germline V gene are SEHNR and FQNEAQ (reference sequence). The V end was cut by 5 bases, the J end by 5 bases, with 27 bases between. The CDR3 spells CASSARYTRDTQRNEKLFF. DNA of the CDR3: TGTGCCAGCAGCGCACGATACACCCGGGACACCCAAAGAAATGAAAAACTGTTTTTT.

The chain carries TRBV29-1 and TRBJ1-2; possible D gene TRBD1, 6 bases. This CDR3 has 14 amino acids. From germline, CDR1 is SQVTM and CDR2 ANQGSEA. Trimming shortened V by 6 bases and J by 2 bases, and 16 bases separated the two germline ends. The DNA for the CDR3 is TGCAGCGTCGCGAAGACAGGAGGAAACTATGGCTACACCTTC. Translated, it gives CSVAKTGGNYGYTF.

This clonotype was counted ten times or more. DNA of the CDR3: TGTGCCAGCAGTTTGACGGTAACCTTAGCCAAAAACATTCAGTACTTC. Translated, it gives CASSLTVTLAKNIQYF. The chain couples TRBV27 to TRBJ2-4, with unresolved D. The V gene lost 3 bases and the J gene lost 0 bases, with 12 bases spanning the gap. Germline CDR1 is MNHEY and CDR2 is SMNVEV (reference sequence). The CDR3 is 16 residues long.

The genes are TRBV5-1 and TRBJ2-5; a weak D match, TRBD1 (5 bases). Germline V lookup: CDR1 SGHRS, CDR2 YFSETQ. This CDR3 region has 15 residues. V was cut by 2 bases and J by 5 bases, with 16 bases left in between. The CDR3 loop reads CASSFQKGKEETQYF. The CDR3 DNA is TGCGCCAGCAGCTTTCAAAAGGGGAAGGAGGAGACCCAGTACTTC.

This clonotype was seen at least ten times. The gene calls are TRBV28 and TRBJ1-5; the match to TRBD1 covers 9 bases. Germline assignment: CDR1 MDHEN and CDR2 SYDVKM. This CDR3 is 17 amino acids long. V shed 6 bases, J shed 3 bases, and the junction held 12 bases outside the gene matches. The CDR3 is CASRNDPGQGVNQPQHF. CDR3 bases: TGTGCCAGCAGAAATGATCCGGGACAGGGAGTCAATCAGCCCCAGCATTTT. The full variable domain, in which reference TRBV28 and TRBJ1-5 provide the parts outside the CDR3, is DVKVTQSSRYLVKRTGEKVFLECVQDMDHENMFWYRQDPGLGLRLIYFSYDVKMKEKGDIPEGYSVSREKKERFSLILESASTNQTSMYLCASRNDPGQGVNQPQHFGDGTRLSIL.

The chain recombines TRBV29-1 with TRBJ2-5; 7 bases line up with TRBD2. The germline V gene encodes CDR1 SQVTM and CDR2 ANQGSEA. V lost 7 bases to trimming and J lost 2 bases; unmatched junction nucleotides: 10. The CDR3 extends over 14 amino acids. CDR3 in DNA: TGCAGCGGCGCTCAGGGAGGGGCGCAAGAGACCCAGTACTTC. Translation: CSGAQGGAQETQYF.

The chain employs TRBV10-2 and TRBJ2-2; D might be TRBD1 or TRBD2, each matching 5 bases. This CDR3 spans 18 amino acids. Germline V gene data show CDR1 as WSHSY and CDR2 as SAAADI. Trimming cost V 1 base and J 1 base, with 16 bases left between them. The CDR3 DNA is TGCGCCAGCAGTGAGTTAGTAGGGGAGCAGCTGAACACCGGGGAGCTGTTTTTT. Encoded protein: CASSELVGEQLNTGELFF.

As concerns this clonotype: This could be a read error, since a much larger clone is one nucleotide away. This chain links TRBV20-1 with TRBJ1-2, with 8 bases identical to TRBD1. Germline CDR1 reads DFQATT; CDR2 reads SNEGSKA (reference sequence). The CDR3 extends over 13 amino acids. CDR3 coding DNA: TGCAGTGCTATCGTGGGGACAGGCTATAGCTACACCTTC. Amino acid sequence: CSAIVGTGYSYTF.

This chain uses TRBV2 with TRBJ2-7; 9 positions agree with TRBD1. Germline trimming cut 7 bases from V and 5 bases from J; bases unmatched to any gene: 9. Germline-derived CDR1 and CDR2 are SNHLY and FYNNEI. CDR3 length: 14 residues. The chain's CDR3 is CASTTGTGMNEQYF. For the CDR3, the DNA is TGTGCCAGCACCACTGGGACAGGGATGAACGAGCAGTACTTC.

V gene TRBV9 combines with J gene TRBJ2-1; D is perhaps TRBD1 (5 bases). With 0 bases removed from V and 3 bases from J, the gap between germline ends came to 13 bases. The CDR3 is made up of 16 amino acids. CDR1 and CDR2 from the germline V gene are SGDLS and YYNGEE. The CDR3: CASSVEGAGHYNEQFF. DNA of the CDR3: TGTGCCAGCAGCGTAGAAGGGGCCGGGCACTACAATGAGCAGTTCTTC.

This clonotype appeared a single time. CDR3 coding DNA: TGTGCCAGCAGTTTTAACCAGGGACTAGCGGGGGGGCGAGATGAGCAGTTCTTC. It is translated as CASSFNQGLAGGRDEQFF. The chain carries TRBV12-3 or TRBV12-4 and TRBJ2-1, with TRBD2 matching 16 bases. The length of the CDR3 is 18 residues. Trimming at V came to 3 bases and at J to 8 bases, leaving 10 bases not matched to a gene.

At least ten counts were recorded for this clonotype. The chain joins TRBV3-1 to TRBJ1-1; D gene unclear. Germline assignment: CDR1 LGHDT and CDR2 YNNKEL (reference sequence). The ends were cut back, 1 base at V and 1 base at J, with 4 bases in the middle. The CDR3 runs 13 residues. The CDR3 sequence: CASSQVENTEAFF. CDR3 coding DNA: TGTGCCAGCAGCCAAGTTGAGAACACTGAAGCTTTCTTT.

This clonotype has a handful of counts. The chain recombines TRBV28 with TRBJ1-2; weak D call: TRBD1 (5 bases). From germline, CDR1 is MDHEN and CDR2 SYDVKM. The V and J ends lost 4 bases and 4 bases respectively, with 10 bases between them. The CDR3 runs to 13 residues. The DNA for the CDR3 is TGTGCCAGCAGTTCCGGGGCTTCCTATGGCTACACCTTC. This codes for CASSSGASYGYTF.

This clonotype appeared many times. The gene calls are TRBV2 and TRBJ2-1; TRBD2 matches at 8 bases. CDR1 and CDR2 (germline): SNHLY, FYNNEI. V shed 7 bases and J 10 bases; nucleotides not matched to a gene: 12. The CDR3 spans 14 residues. The CDR3 sequence is CASTRTGLVGEQFF. DNA of the CDR3: TGTGCCAGCACGAGGACGGGACTAGTAGGGGAGCAGTTCTTC.

This clonotype was observed a few times. The genes are TRBV2 and TRBJ2-1; 8 bases line up with TRBD2. CDR1 SNHLY and CDR2 FYNNEI come from the germline V gene. The CDR3 contains 14 residues. The V gene end was trimmed by 5 bases and the J gene end by 10 bases; junction bases not matched to a gene: 10. The CDR3 nucleotides read TGTGCCAGCAGTCCAGGAGGGGCTAGCGGGGAGCAGTTCTTC. Protein sequence: CASSPGGASGEQFF.

The chain couples TRBV20-1 to TRBJ2-5, with TRBD2 identical over 12 bases. The germline CDR1 and CDR2 sequences are DFQATT and SNEGSKA (reference sequence). J gave up 6 bases and V 1 base, and 3 bases lay outside the gene matches. The CDR3 is made up of 14 amino acids. The CDR3 sequence: CSARGTSGVKTQYF. CDR3 DNA sequence: TGCAGTGCTAGAGGGACTAGCGGGGTCAAGACCCAGTACTTC.